A selection of T cell receptor beta chains follows, all from one sample in a study of shared clonotypes between healthy human individuals. The assay was immunoSEQ multiplex PCR, and TCRdb's table has in-frame clones only and misses some. Of approximately 99,000 clones detected, about 70% appear once; the ten largest clones hold roughly 22%. Material for sequencing was memory CD8+ T cells sorted from blood. Every receptor here comes from a young woman in good health. CDR3s include the opening cysteine and the closing phenylalanine or tryptophan. Part of the rows lack a size; the others show once, few, many or a class for expanded clones.

j_call: TRBJ2-7
clone_size: .
v_call: TRBV29-1
cdr3_aa: CSVGGGPTGNEQYF

j_call: TRBJ1-4
clone_size: .
v_call: TRBV27
cdr3_aa: CASRGIANEKLFF

j_call: TRBJ1-3
clone_size: .
v_call: TRBV2
cdr3_aa: CASSGDRVLGNTIYF

j_call: TRBJ2-5
clone_size: .
v_call: TRBV19
cdr3_aa: CASRHRGRFEPSQETQYF

j_call: TRBJ1-2
clone_size: .
v_call: TRBV29-1
cdr3_aa: CSVEDPGVGTYNYGYTF

j_call: TRBJ1-1
clone_size: .
v_call: TRBV13
cdr3_aa: CASSLGGDAGTEAFF

j_call: TRBJ2-7
clone_size: many
v_call: TRBV4-2
cdr3_aa: CASSPRGGDSSYEQYF

j_call: TRBJ2-1
clone_size: .
v_call: TRBV6-4
cdr3_aa: CASKYLGTETNEQFF

j_call: TRBJ2-7
clone_size: .
v_call: TRBV7-9
cdr3_aa: CASSLGGDEQYF

j_call: TRBJ1-1
clone_size: many
v_call: TRBV5-1
cdr3_aa: CASSLSEGASTEAFF

j_call: TRBJ1-1
clone_size: .
v_call: TRBV30
cdr3_aa: CAWSVEGTYTEAFF

j_call: TRBJ2-7
clone_size: .
v_call: TRBV25-1
cdr3_aa: CASTGQDREYEQYF

j_call: TRBJ1-2
clone_size: .
v_call: TRBV10-3
cdr3_aa: CAISGDRVRGYTF

j_call: TRBJ2-7
clone_size: .
v_call: TRBV13
cdr3_aa: CASSLGLVFYEQYF

j_call: TRBJ1-5
clone_size: once
v_call: TRBV18
cdr3_aa: CASSPGRPGIAQHF

j_call: TRBJ2-5
clone_size: .
v_call: TRBV7-2
cdr3_aa: CASSPGTSATQYF

j_call: TRBJ1-3
clone_size: .
v_call: TRBV5-1
cdr3_aa: CASSAGQMKDSGNTIYF

j_call: TRBJ2-6
clone_size: few
v_call: TRBV25-1
cdr3_aa: CASSGKGVAGANVLTF

j_call: TRBJ1-2
clone_size: .
v_call: TRBV29-1
cdr3_aa: CSVPRDRTVYGYTF

j_call: TRBJ2-2
clone_size: .
v_call: TRBV4-2
cdr3_aa: CASSRDRGSGELFF

j_call: TRBJ2-1
clone_size: .
v_call: TRBV6-5
cdr3_aa: CASSLDINAYNEQFF

j_call: TRBJ2-7
clone_size: .
v_call: TRBV5-1
cdr3_aa: CASSLHRGQGSYEQYF

j_call: TRBJ2-5
clone_size: .
v_call: TRBV28
cdr3_aa: CASSSKETQYF

j_call: TRBJ2-3
clone_size: .
v_call: TRBV5-1
cdr3_aa: CASSLATTSTDTQYF

j_call: TRBJ1-1
clone_size: .
v_call: TRBV5-4
cdr3_aa: CASSYSEPGYMNTEAFF

j_call: TRBJ2-5
clone_size: .
v_call: TRBV25-1
cdr3_aa: CASSDRTSRVETQYF

j_call: TRBJ2-1
clone_size: .
v_call: TRBV29-1
cdr3_aa: CSGTRLYEQFF

j_call: TRBJ2-1
clone_size: many
v_call: TRBV29-1
cdr3_aa: CSINEQFF

j_call: TRBJ1-5
clone_size: few
v_call: TRBV7-6
cdr3_aa: CASSRGGDRRIQPQHF

j_call: TRBJ1-1
clone_size: .
v_call: TRBV7-9
cdr3_aa: CASSHGQGGTEAFF

j_call: TRBJ2-3
clone_size: .
v_call: TRBV13
cdr3_aa: CASSFPRTRGTDTQYF

j_call: TRBJ2-7
clone_size: many
v_call: TRBV19
cdr3_aa: CASSRQFSSYEQYF

j_call: TRBJ2-2
clone_size: few
v_call: TRBV2
cdr3_aa: CASTYSPPGDTGELFF

j_call: TRBJ1-5
clone_size: .
v_call: TRBV27
cdr3_aa: CASSRGQGYQPQHF

j_call: TRBJ1-1
clone_size: .
v_call: TRBV5-6
cdr3_aa: CASSLDNVEAFF

j_call: TRBJ1-2
clone_size: .
v_call: TRBV10-2
cdr3_aa: CASSESGETNYGYTF

j_call: TRBJ2-7
clone_size: .
v_call: TRBV14
cdr3_aa: CASSHSWWGDEGEQYF

j_call: TRBJ2-7
clone_size: .
v_call: TRBV4-1
cdr3_aa: CASSPGQGATYEQYF

j_call: TRBJ2-5
clone_size: .
v_call: TRBV6-5
cdr3_aa: CASSYPGIGETQYF

j_call: TRBJ2-4
clone_size: .
v_call: TRBV7-9
cdr3_aa: CASSSPGLAENIQYF

j_call: TRBJ2-5
clone_size: many
v_call: TRBV11-2
cdr3_aa: CASSPSGRVRETQYF

j_call: TRBJ1-1
clone_size: few
v_call: TRBV7-8
cdr3_aa: CASSWGQTYPEAFF

j_call: TRBJ2-2
clone_size: once
v_call: TRBV5-6
cdr3_aa: CASSARTAPTGELFF

j_call: TRBJ2-1
clone_size: .
v_call: TRBV6-4
cdr3_aa: CASSDSASGGYNEQFF

j_call: TRBJ1-1
clone_size: .
v_call: TRBV4-1
cdr3_aa: CASSQLPPRGTEAFF

j_call: TRBJ2-3
clone_size: many
v_call: TRBV7-9
cdr3_aa: CASSHGTDSTDTQYF

j_call: TRBJ1-5
clone_size: .
v_call: TRBV19
cdr3_aa: CASSIGTGFNQPQHF

j_call: TRBJ1-5
clone_size: few
v_call: TRBV28
cdr3_aa: CASEDTLNQPQHF